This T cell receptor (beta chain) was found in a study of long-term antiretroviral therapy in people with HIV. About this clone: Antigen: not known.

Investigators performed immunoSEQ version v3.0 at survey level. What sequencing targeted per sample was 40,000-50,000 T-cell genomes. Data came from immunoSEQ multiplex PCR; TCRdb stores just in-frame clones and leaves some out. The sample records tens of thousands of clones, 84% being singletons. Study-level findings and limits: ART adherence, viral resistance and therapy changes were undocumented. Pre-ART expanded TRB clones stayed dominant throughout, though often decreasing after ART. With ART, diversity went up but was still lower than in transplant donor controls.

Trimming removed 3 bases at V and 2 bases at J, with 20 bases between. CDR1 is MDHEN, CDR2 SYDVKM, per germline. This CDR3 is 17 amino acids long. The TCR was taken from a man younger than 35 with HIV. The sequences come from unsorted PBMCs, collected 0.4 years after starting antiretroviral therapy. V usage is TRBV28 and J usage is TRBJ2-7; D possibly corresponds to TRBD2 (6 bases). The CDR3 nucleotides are TGTGCCAGCAGTTTCGTCTATACGGCGGGACTTGCCTACGAGCAGTACTTC. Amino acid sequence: CASSFVYTAGLAYEQYF.